Each of the 28 T cell receptor beta chains below was sequenced from the same sample in a study of Ad26.COV2.S vaccination and SARS-CoV-2 variants. Treatment specified: around 19 received Ad26.COV2.S at low or high dose, single or two shots; about 5 received placebo; per-sample allocation not given. Following the first vaccine or placebo injection, samples were taken on day 63. Only in-frame clones appear in the TCRdb table, and some are missing; sequencing was by immunoSEQ multiplex PCR. The table has 380,000 or so clones, about four fifths seen once; the top ten hold around 7%. Sequencing was performed on peripheral blood, taken in a trial of Ad26.COV2.S vaccine versus placebo. These receptors originate from a person aged 18 to 65 who received the Ad26.COV2.S COVID-19 vaccine or a placebo.

This clone was found once. The chain is built from TRBV28 and TRBJ1-2, with TRBD1 as a possible D gene (6 bases). The CDR3 has 16 residues. CDR1 and CDR2 (germline): MDHEN, SYDVKM. V was shortened by 8 bases and J by 7 bases, with 26 bases between the two germline ends. Here the CDR3 reads CASGTTGTIDFFGYTF. The DNA for the CDR3 is TGTGCCAGCGGAACAACCGGGACAATCGACTTTTTTGGCTACACCTTC.

Remarks on this clone: Other DNA sequences in this sample translate to the same CDR3. The CDR3 nucleotides are TGCGCCAGCAGCCCGACCTCCGGGCGAAATTCACCCCTCCACTTT. It translates to CASSPTSGRNSPLHF. The rearrangement links TRBV5-1 to TRBJ1-6; D not resolved. CDR1 and CDR2 (germline): SGHRS, YFSETQ. The CDR3 consists of 15 residues. Between the trimmed V and J ends, which lost 4 bases and 7 bases, there was a span of 15 bases.

This chain links TRBV10-3 with TRBJ2-2; D call uncertain. Trimming took 2 bases from V and 4 from J, leaving 8 bases between them. This CDR3 spans 14 amino acids. Germline V gene lookup returns CDR1 ENHRY and CDR2 SYGVKD. The CDR3 coding sequence is TGTGCCATCAGTGAGGGTGCCAGCACCGGGGAGCTGTTTTTT. Residues: CAISEGASTGELFF.

The V gene is TRBV11-2, the J gene TRBJ2-5; D is possibly TRBD1 (7 bases). CDR1 and CDR2 from the germline V gene are SGHAT and FQNNGV. V lost 2 bases and J 2 bases, leaving 9 bases between the germline ends. The CDR3 has 14 amino acids. The CDR3 reads CASSLQGGQETQYF. Written as DNA, the CDR3 is TGTGCCAGCAGCTTACAGGGGGGACAAGAGACCCAGTACTTC. Using reference TRBV11-2 and TRBJ2-5 for the parts outside the CDR3, the full variable domain is EAGVAQSPRYKIIEKRQSVAFWCNPISGHATLYWYQQILGQGPKLLIQFQNNGVVDDSQLPKDRFSAERLKGVDSTLKIQPAKLEDSAVYLCASSLQGGQETQYFGPGTRLLVL.

V and J are TRBV7-2 and TRBJ2-4, with TRBD2 matching over 14 bases. The CDR3 has 17 amino acids. Germline V gene lookup returns CDR1 SGHTA and CDR2 FQGNSA. V lost 2 bases and J lost 4; bases outside the gene matches: 4. The CDR3 loop reads CASSLRTSGRPKNIQYF. The CDR3 DNA reads TGTGCCAGCAGCTTACGGACTAGCGGGAGGCCAAAAAACATTCAGTACTTC.

The rearrangement joins TRBV5-1 to TRBJ2-1; TRBD2 is a possible D gene (6 bases). V was trimmed by 4 bases and J by 10 bases, leaving 27 bases between them. CDR3 length equals 17 residues. Per germline, CDR1 SGHRS and CDR2 YFSETQ. CDR3 coding DNA: TGCGCCAGCAGCCCTACCGCGGGGCAGGGAATTTTATACGAGCAGTTCTTC. It codes for CASSPTAGQGILYEQFF.

V usage is TRBV10-3 and J usage is TRBJ1-2; D may be TRBD1 (5 bases). Trimming removed 6 bases from V and 4 bases from J, with 15 bases in between. The germline V gene encodes CDR1 ENHRY and CDR2 SYGVKD. The CDR3 has 14 residues. The CDR3 DNA sequence: TGTGCCATCAGACCCAATCAGGGATTCTATGGCTACACCTTC. Translating it yields CAIRPNQGFYGYTF.

This clone has a handful of counts. The rearrangement joins TRBV6-2 or TRBV6-3 to TRBJ1-2; 8 nucleotides align to TRBD1. The V gene end was trimmed by 6 bases and the J gene end by 6 bases; junction bases not matched to a gene: 12. The germline V gene encodes CDR1 MNHEY and CDR2 SVGEGT. The CDR3 spans 15 residues. The CDR3 nucleotides are TGTGCCAGCAGCCGACAAGGGACAGGCGGAAATGGCTACACCTTC. This gives the protein CASSRQGTGGNGYTF.

This clone was seen a single time. V and J are TRBV30 and TRBJ2-2; 9 bases agree with TRBD1. Germline V gives CDR1 GTSNPN, CDR2 SVGIG (reference sequence). Losses at the gene ends were 5 bases for V and 8 bases for J; bases not matched to a gene: 0. The CDR3 spans 11 residues. CDR3 region: CAWGTGGELFF. The CDR3 DNA reads as TGTGCCTGGGGGACAGGGGGGGAGCTGTTTTTT. The full variable domain, completed using reference TRBV30 and TRBJ2-2, is SQTIHQWPATLVQPVGSPLSLECTVEGTSNPNLYWYRQAAGRGLQLLFYSVGIGQISSEVPQNLSASRPQDRQFILSSKKLLLSDSGFYLCAWGTGGELFFGEGSRLTVL.

The rearrangement uses TRBV7-9 and TRBJ2-5; 15 bases fit TRBD2. V was pared by 6 bases and J by 10 bases, with 6 bases of the junction left unmatched. Germline values: CDR1 SEHNR, CDR2 FQNEAQ (reference sequence). The CDR3 is 14 residues long. CDR3 in DNA: TGTGCCAGCAGTCCAGGGACTAGCGGGGGGATCCAGTACTTC. As protein: CASSPGTSGGIQYF.

The chain recombines TRBV28 with TRBJ2-7, with D possibly called TRBD1 or TRBD2 (5 bases each). Germline V gene sequence: CDR1 MDHEN, CDR2 SYDVKM. The CDR3 sequence is 13 residues long. Trimming cost V 1 base and J 6 bases, with 10 bases left between them. The CDR3 DNA reads as TGTGCCAGCAGTTTATTCAGGGACGGCGAGCAGTACTTC. Translating it yields CASSLFRDGEQYF. The entire variable domain, with the rest obtained from reference TRBV28 and TRBJ2-7, is as follows: DVKVTQSSRYLVKRTGEKVFLECVQDMDHENMFWYRQDPGLGLRLIYFSYDVKMKEKGDIPEGYSVSREKKERFSLILESASTNQTSMYLCASSLFRDGEQYFGPGTRLTVT.

This chain links TRBV7-9 with TRBJ2-3, with 8 nucleotides matching TRBD1. Germline V CDR1 and CDR2: SEHNR, FQNEAQ (reference sequence). This CDR3 has 14 residues. Unmatched junction bases numbered 5, after V lost 5 bases and J lost 4 bases. The CDR3 region is CASSAEQGADTQYF. In DNA, the CDR3 is TGTGCCAGCAGCGCGGAACAGGGGGCAGATACGCAGTATTTT.

The chain is built from TRBV5-1 and TRBJ1-2; no reliable D call. V was clipped by 5 bases and J by 4 bases, with 15 bases between them. The CDR3 runs 14 residues. Germline loops: CDR1 SGHRS, CDR2 YFSETQ. The CDR3 DNA sequence: TGCGCCAGCAGTTCCGACACAAGTTTCTATGGCTACACCTTC. It codes for CASSSDTSFYGYTF.

This rearrangement joins TRBV11-2 to TRBJ1-1; D unresolved. The V gene lost 1 base and the J gene lost 0 bases, with 3 bases spanning the gap. Germline assignment: CDR1 SGHAT and CDR2 FQNNGV. The CDR3 is 13 residues long. The CDR3 DNA reads as TGTGCCAGCAGCTTAGGCATGAACACTGAAGCTTTCTTT. Its protein product is CASSLGMNTEAFF. Filled out from reference TRBV11-2 and TRBJ1-1, the complete variable domain reads EAGVAQSPRYKIIEKRQSVAFWCNPISGHATLYWYQQILGQGPKLLIQFQNNGVVDDSQLPKDRFSAERLKGVDSTLKIQPAKLEDSAVYLCASSLGMNTEAFFGQGTRLTVV.

The chain couples TRBV18 to TRBJ2-1; D is undetermined. There are 13 residues in the CDR3. Germline-derived CDR1 and CDR2 are KGHSH and LQKENI. V lost 2 bases, J lost 5 bases, and 7 bases lay in between. The CDR3 bases are TGTGCCAGCTCACCAGAAATCCACAATGAGCAGTTCTTC. Translated: CASSPEIHNEQFF.

The gene calls are TRBV6-1 and TRBJ2-1; no firm D call. Trimming stripped 2 bases from V and 10 bases from J, with 12 bases between. Looked up from germline, CDR1 is MNHNS and CDR2 is SASEGT. The CDR3 totals 13 residues. CDR3 sequence reads: CASSESTFGEQFF. CDR3 nucleotide sequence: TGTGCCAGCAGTGAAAGTACTTTCGGGGAGCAGTTCTTC.

This sequence joins TRBV6-6 and TRBJ1-3, with D possibly being TRBD1 (5 bases). The CDR3 runs to 15 residues. Germline CDR1 is MNHNY and CDR2 is SVGAGI (reference sequence). V was clipped by 5 bases and J by 0 bases, with 11 bases between them. CDR3 residues: CASSRGVSSGNTIYF. The DNA of the CDR3 is TGTGCCAGCAGTCGGGGGGTTAGCTCTGGAAACACCATATATTTT.

This clone has a single count. The chain is built from TRBV3-1 (or the pseudogene TRBV3-2) and TRBJ2-1, with D perhaps given as TRBD1 or TRBD2 (6 bases each). The CDR3 extends over 14 amino acids. V was clipped by 1 base and J by 6 bases, with 10 bases between them. CDR1 and CDR2 from the germline V gene are LGHDT and YNNKEL (reference sequence). The CDR3: CASSQAGGPNEQFF. Written as DNA, the CDR3 is TGTGCCAGCAGCCAAGCCGGGGGCCCCAATGAGCAGTTCTTC.

The chain has TRBV19 and TRBJ1-3; no reliable D call. Germline values: CDR1 LNHDA, CDR2 SQIVND (reference sequence). This CDR3 comprises 13 residues. V was clipped by 6 bases and J by 4 bases, with 10 bases between them. The CDR3 nucleotides are TGTGCCAGTAGCCTCGACTTGGGAAACACCATATATTTT. This sequence encodes CASSLDLGNTIYF.

This rearrangement joins TRBV5-4 to TRBJ2-2; no clear D gene. Germline-derived CDR1 and CDR2 are SGHNT and YYREEE (reference sequence). Trimming removed 7 bases from V and 8 bases from J, with 15 bases in between. The CDR3 runs to 13 residues. The CDR3 loop is CASADLIAGELFF. As DNA, the CDR3 is TGTGCCAGCGCCGACTTGATCGCTGGGGAGCTGTTTTTT.

This clone was observed once. The CDR3 reads CASSGAGFNEQYF. The CDR3 bases are TGTGCCAGCAGTGGGGCGGGTTTCAACGAGCAGTACTTC. This chain joins TRBV25-1 and TRBJ2-7; D may be TRBD2 (5 bases). The germline CDR1 and CDR2 sequences are MGHDK and SYGVNS. V shed 4 bases and J shed 5 bases, with 12 bases lying between them. The CDR3 consists of 13 residues.

In its sample, this clone was seen once. The chain couples TRBV9 to TRBJ2-3, with D perhaps matching TRBD2 (6 bases). V was shortened by 4 bases and J by 5 bases, with 11 bases between the two germline ends. This CDR3 spans 13 amino acids. Germline V gene data show CDR1 as SGDLS and CDR2 as YYNGEE. CDR3 sequence (DNA): TGTGCCAGCAGCAAACAGGAGGGAGATACGCAGTATTTT. This encodes CASSKQEGDTQYF.

This chain connects TRBV5-1 to TRBJ2-3, with 9 bases that match TRBD2. With V trimmed by 4 bases and J by 1 base, 10 bases remained unmatched. CDR3 length: 17 amino acids. Germline-derived CDR1 and CDR2 are SGHRS and YFSETQ. CDR3 in DNA: TGCGCCAGCAGCCCCTATTTGACTAGCGGTGGCACAGATACGCAGTATTTT. It codes for CASSPYLTSGGTDTQYF.

The chain carries TRBV7-9 and TRBJ2-3, with unresolved D. CDR1 and CDR2 (germline): SEHNR, FQNEAQ (reference sequence). The CDR3 length is 13 residues. V lost 7 bases and J 4 bases, leaving 12 bases between the germline ends. The CDR3 region has the DNA TGTGCCAGCACCCCCCCCGGCCCAGATACGCAGTATTTT. This encodes CASTPPGPDTQYF.

V usage is TRBV19 and J usage is TRBJ1-2, with TRBD1 matching 10 bases. CDR3 length: 13 residues. CDR1 and CDR2 from the germline V gene are LNHDA and SQIVND (reference sequence). V shed 6 bases, J shed 6 bases, and the junction held 4 bases outside the gene matches. CDR3 region: CASSVTGGNGYTF. CDR3 coding DNA: TGTGCCAGTAGCGTGACAGGGGGCAATGGCTACACCTTC. Looking up the rest from reference TRBV19 and TRBJ1-2 gives the full variable domain: DGGITQSPKYLFRKEGQNVTLSCEQNLNHDAMYWYRQDPGQGLRLIYYSQIVNDFQKGDIAEGYSVSREKKESFPLTVTSAQKNPTAFYLCASSVTGGNGYTFGSGTRLTVV.

V is TRBV5-1 and J is TRBJ2-5; 8 bases agree with TRBD2. The CDR3 is 14 residues long. Germline assignment: CDR1 SGHRS and CDR2 YFSETQ. After removal of 4 bases from V and 7 bases from J, the junction contained 9 bases not matched to a gene. This CDR3 is CASSPVGTSRTQYF. The CDR3 DNA reads as TGCGCCAGCAGCCCGGTCGGGACTAGTAGGACCCAGTACTTC.

This chain uses TRBV30 with TRBJ2-7; no definite D call. CDR1 is GTSNPN and CDR2 is SVGIG in the germline V gene (reference sequence). The CDR3 extends over 12 amino acids. The V end was cut by 0 bases, the J end by 6 bases, with 9 bases between. The CDR3: CAWSVLGFEQYF. The CDR3 DNA follows: TGTGCCTGGAGTGTACTGGGGTTCGAGCAGTACTTC.

The rearrangement links TRBV12-3 or TRBV12-4 to TRBJ1-2; 7 bases fit TRBD1. The CDR3 is made up of 13 amino acids. V trimming: 8 bases; J trimming: 5 bases; junction bases outside the gene matches: 8. CDR3 sequence: CASLDRDRYGYTF. The CDR3 DNA sequence: TGTGCCAGCTTAGACAGGGATCGATATGGCTACACCTTC.